This T cell receptor beta chain was identified during a study of shared clonotypes between healthy human individuals. Study background: CD4 naive and memory got three plates each, CD8 naive two, CD8 memory one.

Germline V CDR1 and CDR2: MNHEY, SMNVEV (reference sequence). CDR3 length: 18 residues. V shed 2 bases, J shed 1 base, and the junction held 7 bases outside the gene matches. In the naive CD8 group, cells lacked CD45RO and were positively selected for CCR7, so terminally differentiated effector memory CD45RA+ cells were left out. The protocol was immunoSEQ multiplex PCR, while the TCRdb copy is restricted to in-frame clones and leaves out a portion. The table shows about 1.9 million clones, with 90% to 95% occurring only once. General study findings and limits: When compared with the clonotypes that were shared by all four sorted-subset donors, the non-shared clonotypes turned out to have lower generation probabilities. Naive subsets typically showed greater estimated richness than memory subsets. Clonotype sharing across donors was expected to vary with sequencing depth.

In regard to this clone: Its target is unknown.

The rearrangement joins TRBV27 to TRBJ2-2; TRBD2 matches 10 bases. Specimen: naive CD8+ T cells from PBMCs. This receptor was taken from a man in his late teens or twenties in good health. Some clones in this sample may be carry-over from other donors' samples. The CDR3: CASSLKLGLAENTGELFF. The CDR3 DNA sequence: TGTGCCAGCAGTTTAAAACTCGGACTAGCGGAGAACACCGGGGAGCTGTTTTTT.